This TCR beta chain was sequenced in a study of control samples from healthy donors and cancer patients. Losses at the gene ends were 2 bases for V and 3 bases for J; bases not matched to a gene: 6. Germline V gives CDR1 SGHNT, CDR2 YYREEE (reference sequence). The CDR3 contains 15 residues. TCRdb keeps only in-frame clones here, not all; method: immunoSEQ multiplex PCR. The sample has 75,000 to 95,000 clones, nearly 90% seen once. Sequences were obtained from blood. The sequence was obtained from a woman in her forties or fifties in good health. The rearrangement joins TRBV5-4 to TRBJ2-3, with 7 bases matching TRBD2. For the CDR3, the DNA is TGTGCCAGCAGCTTCGCGGCTAGCGGTACAGATACGCAGTATTTT. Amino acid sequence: CASSFAASGTDTQYF.